This TCR beta chain is drawn from a study of shared clonotypes between healthy human individuals. Study-wide results and caveats: Rarefaction demonstrated incomplete sorted-subset sequencing despite large depth.

Sequencing was performed with immunoSEQ multiplex PCR; in TCRdb, only in-frame clones are kept and a portion is missing. The sample lists 730,000 or so clones; roughly 70% were seen once. The ends lost 3 bases at V and 2 bases at J; junction bases unmatched: 7. Germline V CDR1 and CDR2: GTSNPN, SVGIG (reference sequence). This CDR3 comprises 14 residues. In the case of this clone: The antigen is undetermined.

The specimen sequenced was memory CD4+ T cells sorted from blood. Specified subset: CD45RA-negative fraction. J is TRBJ2-7 and V is TRBV30, with 7 nucleotides matching TRBD1. This sequence originates from a woman aged 25 to 39 in good health. CDR3 coding DNA: TGTGCCTGGAGCGGTTACAGGGGAGCCTACGAGCAGTACTTC. This codes for CAWSGYRGAYEQYF. Based on the CDR3 plus reference TRBV30 and TRBJ2-7, the full variable domain is SQTIHQWPATLVQPVGSPLSLECTVEGTSNPNLYWYRQAAGRGLQLLFYSVGIGQISSEVPQNLSASRPQDRQFILSSKKLLLSDSGFYLCAWSGYRGAYEQYFGPGTRLTVT.